The rows below give T cell receptor beta chains drawn from one sample of a study of blood T cell repertoires in COVID-19. Method: immunoSEQ multiplex PCR; TCRdb's copy keeps in-frame clones and lacks some. The data contain fewer than 70,000 clones, 70% to 90% of them seen just once; the ten biggest clones take up 6.5% to 8.5%. Material for sequencing was peripheral blood. All receptors derive from a woman in her 70s with active COVID-19. CDR3s include the opening cysteine and the closing phenylalanine or tryptophan. D genes are given only for firm matches. For some rows the clone size is stated as once, few or many, or as a class when expanded; others skip it.

TRBJ1-3 | - | - | TRBV6-5 | CASSYRGAGGNTIYF | TGTGCCAGCAGTTACCGGGGGGCCGGTGGAAACACCATATATTTT
TRBJ1-5 | - | TRBD1 | TRBV7-9 | CASSLGWTGDQPQHF | TGTGCCAGCAGCTTAGGTTGGACAGGGGATCAGCCCCAGCATTTT
TRBJ2-5 | - | TRBD1 | TRBV19 | CASSINRGQETQYF | TGTGCCAGTAGTATAAACAGGGGCCAAGAGACCCAGTACTTC
TRBJ2-7 | - | - | TRBV3-1/TRBV3-2 | CASSPVGQPYEQYF | TGTGCCAGCAGCCCAGTGGGGCAGCCCTACGAGCAGTACTTC
TRBJ2-1 | - | - | TRBV27 | CASMLGADNEQFF | TGTGCCAGCATGCTAGGGGCCGACAATGAGCAGTTCTTC
TRBJ2-2 | few | TRBD2 | TRBV28 | CASSYWTSGNTGELFF | TGTGCCAGCAGTTATTGGACTAGCGGGAACACCGGGGAGCTGTTTTTT
TRBJ2-3 | - | - | TRBV19 | CASSIGPMSTDTQYF | TGTGCCAGTAGTATTGGGCCGATGAGCACAGATACGCAGTATTTT
TRBJ2-7 | - | - | TRBV5-5 | CASSLEDSPLEQYF | TGTGCCAGCAGCTTGGAGGACAGTCCTCTCGAGCAGTACTTC
TRBJ2-5 | - | TRBD1 | TRBV6-5 | CASSSRGTGQETQYF | TGTGCCAGCAGTTCCCGCGGGACAGGGCAAGAGACCCAGTACTTC
TRBJ2-1 | - | - | TRBV5-1 | CASSFSGDYNEQFF | TGCGCCAGCAGCTTCTCAGGGGATTACAATGAGCAGTTCTTC
TRBJ1-1 | once | TRBD1 | TRBV5-1 | CASSSLQGATEAFF | TGCGCCAGCAGCTCGCTACAGGGGGCGACTGAAGCTTTCTTT
TRBJ2-7 | - | TRBD2 | TRBV11-2 | CASSLSGSPAYEQYF | TGTGCCAGCAGCTTAAGCGGGAGCCCGGCCTACGAGCAGTACTTC
TRBJ2-3 | - | TRBD1 | TRBV7-6 | CASSLDVPRGRADTQYF | TGTGCCAGCAGCTTAGATGTCCCCAGGGGGCGAGCAGATACGCAGTATTTT
TRBJ1-2 | - | - | TRBV7-9 | CASSLSGFYGYTF | TGTGCCAGCAGCTTATCGGGGTTCTATGGCTACACCTTC
TRBJ1-1 | - | - | TRBV30 | CAWSEVKGIGTEAFF | TGTGCCTGGAGTGAGGTAAAGGGGATTGGTACTGAAGCTTTCTTT
TRBJ2-7 | few | TRBD2 | TRBV7-9 | CASSYSGKTDEQYF | TGTGCCAGCAGCTACAGCGGGAAAACGGACGAGCAGTACTTC
TRBJ2-7 | - | TRBD1 | TRBV5-5 | CATRTGTGGPEQYF | TGTGCCACAAGGACCGGGACAGGGGGCCCCGAGCAGTACTTC
TRBJ1-1 | few | TRBD1 | TRBV4-1 | CASSQDLILRAGQKNTEAFF | TGCGCCAGCAGCCAAGATTTAATTTTGCGGGCGGGACAGAAGAACACTGAAGCTTTCTTT
TRBJ2-7 | - | TRBD1 | TRBV6-6 | CASSRGRVEQYF | TGTGCCAGTTCGAGGGGGCGCGTCGAGCAGTACTTC
TRBJ2-3 | - | - | TRBV7-9 | CASSRRPGHRDPDTQYF | TGTGCCAGCAGCCGTCGACCGGGACACCGGGACCCAGATACGCAGTATTTT
TRBJ2-7 | once | - | TRBV4-1 | CASSQEINYGGSYEQYF | TGCGCCAGCAGCCAAGAAATCAATTATGGGGGGTCCTACGAGCAGTACTTC
TRBJ2-1 | - | TRBD2 | TRBV11-2 | CASTFFPSSGSDNEQFF | TGTGCCAGCACCTTCTTCCCCTCTAGCGGGTCCGACAATGAGCAGTTCTTC
TRBJ2-3 | - | TRBD2 | TRBV6-6 | CASSYRGDTDTQYF | TGTGCCAGCAGTTACCGGGGGGATACAGATACGCAGTATTTT
TRBJ1-1 | - | - | TRBV6-2/TRBV6-3 | CASSGQENTEAFF | TGTGCCAGCAGTGGTCAGGAAAACACTGAAGCTTTCTTT
TRBJ2-5 | - | TRBD2 | TRBV7-9 | CASSSGLGLAGQETQYF | TGTGCCAGCAGCTCGGGACTAGGACTAGCGGGACAAGAGACCCAGTACTTC
TRBJ2-7 | once | TRBD2 | TRBV28 | CASSLWILAGGPGEQYF | TGTGCCAGCAGTTTATGGATACTAGCGGGAGGGCCGGGTGAGCAGTACTTC
TRBJ1-2 | - | TRBD1 | TRBV4-1 | CASSQAFQGVGGYTF | TGCGCCAGCAGCCAAGCATTTCAGGGGGTCGGTGGCTACACCTTC
TRBJ1-2 | - | - | TRBV6-5 | CASSPQTGNYGYTF | TGTGCCAGCAGCCCCCAGACGGGAAACTATGGCTACACCTTC
TRBJ1-3 | - | TRBD1 | TRBV11-2 | CASSFTGQGIGRNTIYF | TGTGCCAGCAGCTTCACGGGACAGGGAATCGGTAGAAACACCATATATTTT
TRBJ2-1 | - | TRBD2 | TRBV7-3 | CASSLTSGVEQFF | TGTGCCAGCAGCTTGACTAGCGGTGTTGAGCAGTTCTTC